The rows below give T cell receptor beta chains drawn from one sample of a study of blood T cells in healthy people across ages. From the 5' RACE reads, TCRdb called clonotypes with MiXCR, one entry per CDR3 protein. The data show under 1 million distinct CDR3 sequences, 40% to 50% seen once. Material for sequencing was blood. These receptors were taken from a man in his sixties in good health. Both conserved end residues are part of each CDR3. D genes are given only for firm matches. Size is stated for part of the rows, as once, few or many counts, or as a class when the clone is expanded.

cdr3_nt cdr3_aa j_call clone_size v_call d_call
TGCGCCAGCAGCTTGGGGTCGGGGGCCCGCTACAATGAGCAGTTCTTC CASSLGSGARYNEQFF TRBJ2-1 NA TRBV5-1 NA
TGTGCCAGCTCCCACGGGGGGGCGACCTACGAGCAGTACTTC CASSHGGATYEQYF TRBJ2-7 NA TRBV11-2 TRBD2
TGTGCCAGCAGCCTTAGCGGGGGAGGGGATGAGCAGTACTTC CASSLSGGGDEQYF TRBJ2-7 NA TRBV5-8 TRBD2
TGTGCCAGCAGCCCTCCGGGGCCCCTGAGGGCCGAGCAGTACTTC CASSPPGPLRAEQYF TRBJ2-7 NA TRBV11-3 NA
TGTGCCAGCTGCGACGCCGGACCAATTTCAACGCAGTATTTT CASCDAGPISTQYF TRBJ2-3 NA TRBV9 NA
TGTGCCAGCAGTGGCGACCTAGTTACGGAGCAGTACTTC CASSGDLVTEQYF TRBJ2-7 NA TRBV2 NA
TGTGCCAGCAGCCGTAGCGGGGGGGACCAAGAGACCCAGTACTTC CASSRSGGDQETQYF TRBJ2-5 NA TRBV7-9 TRBD2
TGCGCCAGCAGCCAAGAAGATCTGGGCGGGGAAGGGTATGGCTACACCTTC CASSQEDLGGEGYGYTF TRBJ1-2 NA TRBV4-3 NA
TGTGCCAGCAGCGGGGGGGCCGCCACAGATACGCAGTATTTT CASSGGAATDTQYF TRBJ2-3 NA TRBV6-2/TRBV6-3 TRBD2
TGTGCCAGCAGTTTGAGGGGGCATGAGAAAAAACTGTTTTTT CASSLRGHEKKLFF TRBJ1-4 NA TRBV12-3/TRBV12-4 TRBD1
TGCAGTGCTAGAGTCGGCTACAACTATGGCTACACCTTC CSARVGYNYGYTF TRBJ1-2 NA TRBV20-1 NA
TGCGCCAGCAGCCAAGATTCACGGTTGGGGCAGCCCCAGCATTTT CASSQDSRLGQPQHF TRBJ1-5 NA TRBV4-1 NA
TGTGCCAGCAGCGAAACTAGCGGGGGGATTTACAATGAGCAGTTCTTC CASSETSGGIYNEQFF TRBJ2-1 NA TRBV11-2 TRBD2
TGTGCCAGCAGTTACGGAGCCGACCTAGTAGCCTACGAGCAGTACTTC CASSYGADLVAYEQYF TRBJ2-7 few TRBV6-2/TRBV6-3 NA
TGTGCCAGCAGCCAAGTAGCCGGTGGATCAGAGACCCAGTACTTC CASSQVAGGSETQYF TRBJ2-5 few TRBV3-1 NA
TGTGCCACCGGCGCCCCGGGAGGGGGAAACATTCAGTACTTC CATGAPGGGNIQYF TRBJ2-4 NA TRBV10-3 TRBD2
TGTGCCAGCTCACCTAGGGAACAGGGAGTTGGGCCCTACGAGCAGTACTTC CASSPREQGVGPYEQYF TRBJ2-7 few TRBV18 NA
TGTGCCAGCAGCTACGCGGGCGGCAATGAGCAGTTCTTC CASSYAGGNEQFF TRBJ2-1 NA TRBV11-3 NA
TGTGCCAGCAGCTTACAAAGGGGGCCCGGCTCACCCCTCCACTTT CASSLQRGPGSPLHF TRBJ1-6 NA TRBV11-2 TRBD1
TGTGCCAGCAGCTTAGAGTATTCACCCCTCCACTTT CASSLEYSPLHF TRBJ1-6 NA TRBV5-6 NA